This TCR beta chain is from a study of T cell responses to AZD1222 COVID-19 vaccine. V was clipped by 8 bases and J by 3 bases, with 17 bases between them. The CDR3 consists of 15 residues. CDR1 and CDR2 (germline): SGHAT, FQNNGV. Points on this clone: Its antigen remains unknown.

TCRdb keeps only in-frame clones here, not all; method: immunoSEQ multiplex PCR. Among 150,000 to 170,000 clones listed, 88% were seen once. Findings and limits, study-wide: At study baseline, merely about 6 AZD1222 recipients were seropositive.

The V call is TRBV11-2, the J call TRBJ1-3, with no clear D. The sequence derives from an adult in good health. This sample comprised peripheral blood, obtained on day 0 of AZD1222 vaccination. This CDR3 reads CASGSGPGYGNTIYF. The DNA of the CDR3 is TGTGCCAGCGGGAGCGGTCCAGGCTATGGAAACACCATATATTTT.